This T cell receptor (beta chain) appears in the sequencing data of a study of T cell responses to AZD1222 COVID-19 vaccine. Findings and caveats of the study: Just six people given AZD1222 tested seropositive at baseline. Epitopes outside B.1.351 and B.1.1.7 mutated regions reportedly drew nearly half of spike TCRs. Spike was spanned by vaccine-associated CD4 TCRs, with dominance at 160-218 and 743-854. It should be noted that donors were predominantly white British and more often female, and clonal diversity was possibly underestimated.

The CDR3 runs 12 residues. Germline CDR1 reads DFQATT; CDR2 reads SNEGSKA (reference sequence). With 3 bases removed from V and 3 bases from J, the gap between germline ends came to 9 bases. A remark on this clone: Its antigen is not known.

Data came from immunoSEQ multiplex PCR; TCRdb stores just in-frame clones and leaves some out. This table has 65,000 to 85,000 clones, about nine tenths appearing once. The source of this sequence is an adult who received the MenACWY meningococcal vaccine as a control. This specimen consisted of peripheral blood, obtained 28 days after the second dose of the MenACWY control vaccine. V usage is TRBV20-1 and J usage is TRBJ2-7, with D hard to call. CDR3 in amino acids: CSASTDRYEQYF. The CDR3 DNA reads TGCAGTGCTAGTACCGACCGCTACGAGCAGTACTTC.